This T cell receptor beta chain stems from a study of blood T cell repertoires in COVID-19. The wider study: Specimens from acute and convalescent COVID-19 originated in the United States, Italy and Spain. The analysed material was cDNA or gDNA that came from T cells, B-cell-depleted T cells, or PBMCs.

The junction had 13 bases not matched to a gene; V was cut back by 4 bases and J by 9 bases. Germline lookup yields CDR1 SGHTA and CDR2 FQGNSA. The CDR3 extends over 16 amino acids. Assay: immunoSEQ multiplex PCR; the TCRdb copy retains only in-frame clones and omits some. The sample lists about 72,000 clones; roughly 82% were seen once. This chain links TRBV7-2 with TRBJ2-1; 9 bases line up with TRBD2. The clonotype was recovered from a man aged 55-75 years with acute or convalescent COVID-19. Sequencing was performed on peripheral blood. The CDR3 coding sequence is TGTGCCAGCAGCTCCAGGGGTGGCAGCGGGGGGCGTGAGCAGTTCTTC. Its protein product is CASSSRGGSGGREQFF. Supplemented by reference TRBV7-2 and TRBJ2-1, the full variable domain reads GAGVSQSPSNKVTEKGKDVELRCDPISGHTALYWYRQSLGQGLEFLIYFQGNSAPDKSGLPSDRFSAERTGGSVSTLTIQRTQQEDSAVYLCASSSRGGSGGREQFFGPGTRLTVL.